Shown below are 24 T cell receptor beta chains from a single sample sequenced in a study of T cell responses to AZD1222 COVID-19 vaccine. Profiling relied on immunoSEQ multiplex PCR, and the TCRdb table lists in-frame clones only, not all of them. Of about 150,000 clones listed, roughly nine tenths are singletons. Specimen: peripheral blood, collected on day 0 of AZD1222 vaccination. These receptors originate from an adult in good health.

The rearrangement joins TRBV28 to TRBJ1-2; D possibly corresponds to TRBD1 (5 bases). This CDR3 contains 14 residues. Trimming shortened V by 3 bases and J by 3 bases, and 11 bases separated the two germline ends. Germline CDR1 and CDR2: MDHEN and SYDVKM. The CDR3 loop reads CASSLGRGDYGYTF. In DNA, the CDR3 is TGTGCCAGCAGTTTGGGGCGCGGGGACTATGGCTACACCTTC.

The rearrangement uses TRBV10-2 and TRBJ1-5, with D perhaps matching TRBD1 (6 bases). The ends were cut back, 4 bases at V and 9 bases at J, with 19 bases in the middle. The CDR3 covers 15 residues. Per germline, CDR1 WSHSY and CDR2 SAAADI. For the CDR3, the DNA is TGCGCCAGCAGTGTTGACAGGTATGGGACGTGGCCCCAGCATTTT. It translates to CASSVDRYGTWPQHF.

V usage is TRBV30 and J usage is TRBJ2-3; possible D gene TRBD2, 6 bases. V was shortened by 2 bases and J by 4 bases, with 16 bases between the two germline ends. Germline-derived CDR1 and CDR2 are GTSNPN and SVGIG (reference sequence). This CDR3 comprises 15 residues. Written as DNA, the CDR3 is TGTGCCTGGAGTCCGATTAAGGGAGGAGCAGATACGCAGTATTTT. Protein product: CAWSPIKGGADTQYF.

This CDR3 is CASSPKQGDYGYTF. CDR3 nucleotide sequence: TGTGCCAGCAGTCCCAAACAGGGGGACTATGGCTACACCTTC. This rearrangement joins TRBV27 to TRBJ1-2; 8 nucleotides line up with TRBD1. The V and J ends lost 5 bases and 3 bases, in that order; junction bases with no gene match: 5. Germline assignment: CDR1 MNHEY and CDR2 SMNVEV (reference sequence). The CDR3 covers 14 residues.

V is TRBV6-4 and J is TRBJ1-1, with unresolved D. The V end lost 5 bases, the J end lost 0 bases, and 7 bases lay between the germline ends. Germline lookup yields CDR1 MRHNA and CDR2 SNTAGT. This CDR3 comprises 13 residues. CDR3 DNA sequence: TGTGCCAGCAGTAACAGACTGAACACTGAAGCTTTCTTT. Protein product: CASSNRLNTEAFF.

DNA of the CDR3: TGTGCCAGCAGCTTATCCGGGACAGGGGTAGGGAGCAATCAGCCCCAGCATTTT. Amino acid sequence: CASSLSGTGVGSNQPQHF. The genes are TRBV7-9 and TRBJ1-5; 10 nucleotides match TRBD1. Germline V gene data show CDR1 as SEHNR and CDR2 as FQNEAQ (reference sequence). The CDR3 has 18 amino acids. V dropped 2 bases and J dropped 1; count of bases not matched to a gene: 8. The whole variable domain, remainder taken from reference TRBV7-9 and TRBJ1-5, is DTGVSQNPRHKITKRGQNVTFRCDPISEHNRLYWYRQTLGQGPEFLTYFQNEAQLEKSRLLSDRFSAERPKGSFSTLEIQRTEQGDSAMYLCASSLSGTGVGSNQPQHFGDGTRLSIL.

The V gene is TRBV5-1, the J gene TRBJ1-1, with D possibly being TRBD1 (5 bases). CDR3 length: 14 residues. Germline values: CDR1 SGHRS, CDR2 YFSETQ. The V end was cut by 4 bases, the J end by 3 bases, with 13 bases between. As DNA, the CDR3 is TGCGCCAGCAGCATGGGGGAAACGTACACTGAAGCTTTCTTT. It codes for CASSMGETYTEAFF.

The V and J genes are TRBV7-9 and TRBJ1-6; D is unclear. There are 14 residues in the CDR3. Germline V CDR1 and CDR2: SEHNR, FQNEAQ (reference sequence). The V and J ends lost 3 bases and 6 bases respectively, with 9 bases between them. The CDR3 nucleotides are TGTGCCAGCAGCTTTCAGAGCTTTAATTCACCCCTCCACTTT. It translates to CASSFQSFNSPLHF.

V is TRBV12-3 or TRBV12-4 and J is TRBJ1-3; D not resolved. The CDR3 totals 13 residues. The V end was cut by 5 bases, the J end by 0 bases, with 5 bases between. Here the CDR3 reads CASSPISGNTIYF. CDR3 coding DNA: TGTGCCAGCAGTCCCATCTCTGGAAACACCATATATTTT.

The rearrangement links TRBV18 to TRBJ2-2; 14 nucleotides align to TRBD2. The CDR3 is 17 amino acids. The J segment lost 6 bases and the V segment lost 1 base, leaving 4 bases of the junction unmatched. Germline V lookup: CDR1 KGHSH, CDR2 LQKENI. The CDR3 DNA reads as TGTGCCAGCTCACCACGGACTAGCGGGAGGAAAGCCGGGGAGCTGTTTTTT. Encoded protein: CASSPRTSGRKAGELFF. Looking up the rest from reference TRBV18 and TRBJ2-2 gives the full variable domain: NAGVMQNPRHLVRRRGQEARLRCSPMKGHSHVYWYRQLPEEGLKFMVYLQKENIIDESGMPKERFSAEFPKEGPSILRIQQVVRGDSAAYFCASSPRTSGRKAGELFFGEGSRLTVL.

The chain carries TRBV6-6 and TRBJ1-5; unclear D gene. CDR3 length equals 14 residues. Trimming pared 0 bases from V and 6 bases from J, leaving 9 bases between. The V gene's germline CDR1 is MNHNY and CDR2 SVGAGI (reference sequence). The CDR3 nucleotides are TGTGCCAGCAGTTACTCGATCAGTCGTCAGCCCCAGCATTTT. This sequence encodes CASSYSISRQPQHF.

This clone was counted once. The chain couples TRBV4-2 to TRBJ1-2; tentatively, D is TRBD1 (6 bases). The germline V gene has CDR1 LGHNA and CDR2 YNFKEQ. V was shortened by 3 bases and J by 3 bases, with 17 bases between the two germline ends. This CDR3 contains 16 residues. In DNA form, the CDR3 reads TGTGCCAGCAGCCAGGTTCCGGAGGGGGTTTACTATGGCTACACCTTC. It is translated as CASSQVPEGVYYGYTF.

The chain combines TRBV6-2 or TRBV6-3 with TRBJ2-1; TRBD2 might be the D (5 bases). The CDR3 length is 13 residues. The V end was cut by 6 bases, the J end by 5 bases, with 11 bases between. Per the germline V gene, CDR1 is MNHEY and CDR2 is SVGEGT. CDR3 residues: CASSSLGNNEQFF. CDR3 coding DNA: TGTGCCAGCAGCTCACTAGGGAACAATGAGCAGTTCTTC.

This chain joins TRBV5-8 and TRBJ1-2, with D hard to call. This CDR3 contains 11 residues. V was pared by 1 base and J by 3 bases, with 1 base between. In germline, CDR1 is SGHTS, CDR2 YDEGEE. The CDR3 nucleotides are TGTGCCAGCAGCTTGTACTATGGCTACACCTTC. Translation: CASSLYYGYTF.

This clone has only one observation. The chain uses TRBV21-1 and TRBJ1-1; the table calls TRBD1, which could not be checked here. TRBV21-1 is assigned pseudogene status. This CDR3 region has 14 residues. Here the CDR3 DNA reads TGTGCCAGCAGCCCACGGACAGGGTTGACTGAAGCTTTCTTT. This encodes CASSPRTGLTEAFF.

CDR3 residues: CASSINGDNYGYTF. As DNA, the CDR3 is TGTGCCAGTAGTATCAACGGCGATAACTATGGCTACACCTTC. This chain joins TRBV19 and TRBJ1-2; D ambiguous. CDR3 length equals 14 residues. Germline loops: CDR1 LNHDA, CDR2 SQIVND (reference sequence). Trimming shortened V by 3 bases and J by 1 base, and 9 bases separated the two germline ends.

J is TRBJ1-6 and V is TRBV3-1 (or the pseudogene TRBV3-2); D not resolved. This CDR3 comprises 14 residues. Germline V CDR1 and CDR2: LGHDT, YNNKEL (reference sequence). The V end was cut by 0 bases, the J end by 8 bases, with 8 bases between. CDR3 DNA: TGTGCCAGCAGCCAAGATACCGGATATTCACCCCTCCACTTT. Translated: CASSQDTGYSPLHF.

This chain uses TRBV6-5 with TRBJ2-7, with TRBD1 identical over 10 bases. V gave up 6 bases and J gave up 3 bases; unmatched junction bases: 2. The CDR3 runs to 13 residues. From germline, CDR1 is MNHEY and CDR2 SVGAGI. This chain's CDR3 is CASRGQGYYEQYF. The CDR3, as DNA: TGTGCCAGCAGGGGACAGGGGTACTACGAGCAGTACTTC.

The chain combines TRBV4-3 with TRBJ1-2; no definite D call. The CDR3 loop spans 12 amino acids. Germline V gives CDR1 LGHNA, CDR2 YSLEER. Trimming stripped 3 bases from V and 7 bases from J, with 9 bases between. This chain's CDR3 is CASSQTAGGYTF. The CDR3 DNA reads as TGCGCCAGCAGCCAGACGGCGGGTGGCTACACCTTC.

The CDR3 region has the DNA TGTGCCAGCAGCTTCGGGGAGGGGCAAGAGACCCAGTACTTC. Translated, it gives CASSFGEGQETQYF. This chain uses TRBV7-9 with TRBJ2-5, with 7 bases matching TRBD2. There are 14 residues in the CDR3. V gave up 3 bases and J gave up 2 bases; unmatched junction bases: 3. Germline CDR1 and CDR2: SEHNR and FQNEAQ (reference sequence).

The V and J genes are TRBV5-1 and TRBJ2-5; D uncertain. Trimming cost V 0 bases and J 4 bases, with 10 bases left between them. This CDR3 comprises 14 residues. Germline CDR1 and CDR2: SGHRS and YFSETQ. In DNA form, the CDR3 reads TGCGCCAGCAGCTTGGACACAGTAAGAGAGACCCAGTACTTC. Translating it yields CASSLDTVRETQYF.

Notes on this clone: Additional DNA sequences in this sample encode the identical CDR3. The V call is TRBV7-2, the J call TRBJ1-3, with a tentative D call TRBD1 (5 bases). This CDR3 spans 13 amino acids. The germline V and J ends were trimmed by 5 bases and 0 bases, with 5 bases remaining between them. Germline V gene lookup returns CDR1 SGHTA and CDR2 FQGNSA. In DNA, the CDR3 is TGTGCCAGCAGCACAGGCTCTGGAAACACCATATATTTT. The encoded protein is CASSTGSGNTIYF.

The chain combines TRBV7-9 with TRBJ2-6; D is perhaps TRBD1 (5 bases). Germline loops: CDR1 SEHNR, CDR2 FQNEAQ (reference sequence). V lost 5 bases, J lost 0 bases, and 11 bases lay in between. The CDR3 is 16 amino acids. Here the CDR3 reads CASSPDIFSGANVLTF. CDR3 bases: TGTGCCAGCAGCCCGGACATTTTCTCTGGGGCCAACGTCCTGACTTTC.

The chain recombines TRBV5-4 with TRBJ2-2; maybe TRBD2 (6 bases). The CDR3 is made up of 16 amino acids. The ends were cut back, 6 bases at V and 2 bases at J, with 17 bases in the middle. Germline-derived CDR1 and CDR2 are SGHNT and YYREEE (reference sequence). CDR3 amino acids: CASKVRQGGNTGELFF. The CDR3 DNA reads TGTGCCAGCAAAGTTAGGCAGGGAGGAAACACCGGGGAGCTGTTTTTT.